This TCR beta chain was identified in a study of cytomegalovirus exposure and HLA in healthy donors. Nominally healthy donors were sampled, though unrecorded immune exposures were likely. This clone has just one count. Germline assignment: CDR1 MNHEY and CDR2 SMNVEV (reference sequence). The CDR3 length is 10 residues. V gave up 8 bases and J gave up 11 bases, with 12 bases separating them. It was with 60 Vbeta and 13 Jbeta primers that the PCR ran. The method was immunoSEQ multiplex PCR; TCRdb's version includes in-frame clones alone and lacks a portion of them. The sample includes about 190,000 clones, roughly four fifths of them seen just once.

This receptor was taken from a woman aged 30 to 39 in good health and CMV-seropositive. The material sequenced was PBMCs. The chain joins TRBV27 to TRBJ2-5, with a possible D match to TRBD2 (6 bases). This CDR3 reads CASGDWEQYF. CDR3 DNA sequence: TGTGCCAGCGGGGACTGGGAGCAGTACTTC.